The table lists the clone carrying this T cell receptor beta chain with a few counts. The sample originates from a study of cytomegalovirus exposure and HLA in healthy donors. PCR was performed using 60 Vbeta and 13 Jbeta primers. Method: immunoSEQ multiplex PCR; TCRdb's copy keeps in-frame clones and lacks some. The sample carries about 200,000 clones, 79% recorded once. Germline CDR1 LGHNA, CDR2 YNFKEQ. The V gene lost 7 bases and the J gene lost 5 bases, with 14 bases spanning the gap. The CDR3 consists of 13 residues. The clonotype comes from a girl aged 5-17 years in good health and CMV-seropositive. The chain couples TRBV4-2 to TRBJ1-2; D unresolved. The sequenced sample was PBMCs. As DNA, the CDR3 is TGTGCCAGCACTCCCCCGGGAGGGTATGGCTACACCTTC. This encodes CASTPPGGYGYTF.